This T cell receptor (beta chain) was found in a study of blood T cell repertoires in COVID-19. This CDR3 contains 14 residues. From germline, CDR1 is ENHRY and CDR2 SYGVKD. V lost 8 bases and J 6 bases, leaving 16 bases between the germline ends. As handled by the study authors: The assay estimated nucleated cells by amplifying reference gene primers. Generated by immunoSEQ multiplex PCR, the TCRdb table keeps only in-frame clones and is missing some. V, J and clone size reflect that table, while D and trimming were determined from the DNA. The sample has roughly 250,000 clones, approximately 90% seen once; the top ten hold around 0.84%.

This TCR was sampled from a man aged 25 to 45 with acute or convalescent COVID-19. This chain links TRBV10-3 with TRBJ2-2; D is possibly TRBD2 (7 bases). Sequencing was done on a sample of peripheral blood. The chain's CDR3 is CAILAEGGPGELFF. In DNA, the CDR3 is TGTGCCATCCTGGCGGAGGGGGGGCCCGGGGAGCTGTTTTTT.